The rows below give T cell receptor beta chains drawn from one sample of a study of shared clonotypes between healthy human individuals. Assay used: immunoSEQ multiplex PCR; TCRdb lists only in-frame clones, some missing. The sample lists around 1,100,000 clones; roughly 77% were seen once. Sequences were obtained from memory CD4+ T cells from PBMCs. These receptors all stem from a man aged 18-30 years in good health. Some clones in this sample may be carry-over from other donors' samples. The CDR3 runs from the conserved cysteine through the conserved F or W. The D gene is left open where the match is weak. Some rows have no size entry. The others give once, few or many, or a class for an expanded clone.

TRBV11-2	-	-	TRBJ2-7	CASSVQGGNYEQYF	TGTGCCAGCAGCGTACAGGGGGGGAACTACGAGCAGTACTTC
TRBV6-1	-	TRBD2	TRBJ2-3	CASASGRLADTQYF	TGTGCCAGCGCTAGCGGGAGACTTGCCGATACGCAGTATTTT
TRBV2	-	-	TRBJ2-1	CASTAGFEQFF	TGTGCCAGCACCGCCGGATTTGAGCAGTTCTTC
TRBV7-7	-	-	TRBJ2-7	CASSLGDGPYEQYF	TGTGCCAGCAGCTTGGGGGACGGCCCCTACGAGCAGTACTTC
TRBV4-3	few	TRBD1	TRBJ2-3	CASSRQGFTDTQYF	TGCGCCAGCAGTCGACAGGGGTTCACAGATACGCAGTATTTT
TRBV5-6	-	TRBD1	TRBJ1-1	CASSPEIRDRGGGEAFF	TGTGCCAGCAGCCCTGAGATCCGGGACAGGGGAGGTGGTGAAGCTTTCTTT
TRBV9	-	TRBD1	TRBJ2-2	CASSVTGQGATGELFF	TGTGCCAGCAGCGTAACCGGACAGGGGGCGACCGGGGAGCTGTTTTTT
TRBV28	-	TRBD1	TRBJ1-1	CASTGQGQWSTEAFF	TGTGCCAGCACAGGACAGGGGCAGTGGAGCACTGAAGCTTTCTTT
TRBV5-1	-	TRBD2	TRBJ2-7	CASSLVAAGGLYEQYF	TGCGCCAGCAGCTTGGTGGCCGCGGGAGGTCTCTACGAGCAGTACTTC
TRBV15	-	-	TRBJ2-7	CATSRDLAHYERDSYEQYF	TGTGCCACCAGCAGAGATCTGGCGCATTACGAGCGCGACTCCTACGAGCAGTACTTC
TRBV18	-	TRBD2	TRBJ2-3	CASSPLPTSGSRTDTQYF	TGTGCCAGCTCACCACTACCGACTAGCGGGAGTAGAACAGATACGCAGTATTTT
TRBV29-1	-	-	TRBJ2-5	CSADTEGTQYF	TGCAGCGCCGACACGGAGGGGACCCAGTACTTC
TRBV18	-	TRBD1	TRBJ2-7	CASSWTGPYEQYF	TGTGCCAGCTCATGGACAGGGCCCTACGAGCAGTACTTC
TRBV19	many	-	TRBJ1-2	CASNSLHYGYTF	TGTGCCAGTAATTCCCTACACTATGGCTACACCTTC
TRBV2	-	-	TRBJ2-2	CASSQGTTGELFF	TGTGCCAGCAGCCAGGGGACCACCGGGGAGCTGTTTTTT
TRBV6-6	-	TRBD1	TRBJ1-2	CASSPTGTNYGYTF	TGTGCCAGCAGTCCGACAGGGACTAACTATGGCTACACCTTC
TRBV28	once	-	TRBJ1-1	CASSFPAFFSTEAFF	TGTGCCAGCAGTTTTCCGGCCTTCTTTTCGACTGAAGCTTTCTTT
TRBV5-1	-	-	TRBJ2-1	CASSRTSQSYNEQFF	TGCGCCAGCAGTCGAACGAGTCAGTCCTACAATGAGCAGTTCTTC
TRBV4-3	-	-	TRBJ1-6	CASSLNRVSPLHF	TGCGCCAGCAGCCTCAACAGGGTTTCACCCCTCCACTTT
TRBV5-1	-	-	TRBJ1-1	CASSVNDRREAFF	TGCGCCAGCAGCGTAAACGACAGGCGTGAAGCTTTCTTT
TRBV18	once	-	TRBJ2-1	CASSPPVVGGGIEQFF	TGTGCCAGCTCACCACCTGTCGTGGGAGGGGGCATTGAGCAGTTCTTC
TRBV13	-	-	TRBJ2-5	CASSLLGVGKTQYF	TGTGCCAGCAGCCTCCTGGGGGTTGGAAAGACCCAGTACTTC
TRBV7-9	-	-	TRBJ1-2	CASSLYQVGYGYTF	TGTGCCAGCAGCTTATACCAGGTTGGCTATGGCTACACCTTC
TRBV5-1	-	TRBD2	TRBJ2-1	CASAKTSGRARNEQFF	TGCGCCAGCGCGAAGACTAGCGGGAGGGCCCGAAATGAGCAGTTCTTC
TRBV21-1	-	-	TRBJ2-1	CASSNSGTSGLNEQFF	TGTGCCAGCAGCAATTCCGGGACTAGCGGCCTCAATGAGCAGTTCTTC
TRBV5-1	-	-	TRBJ2-1	CASSSGLREGHNEQFF	TGCGCCAGCAGCTCTGGCCTGCGGGAAGGCCACAATGAGCAGTTCTTC
TRBV5-1	-	TRBD1	TRBJ2-5	CASSWGQSQETQYF	TGCGCCAGCAGCTGGGGACAGAGCCAAGAGACCCAGTACTTC
TRBV6-1	-	TRBD1	TRBJ2-3	CASSDRGGTDTQYF	TGTGCCAGCAGCGACAGGGGAGGCACAGATACGCAGTATTTT
TRBV6-6	once	-	TRBJ2-5	CASSYQSGPYHF	TGTGCCAGCAGTTACCAATCAGGGCCCTACCACTTC
TRBV28	-	TRBD1	TRBJ2-3	CASSSGGNTDTQYF	TGTGCCAGCAGTTCAGGGGGAAACACAGATACGCAGTATTTT
TRBV18	few	-	TRBJ1-2	CASSPVVGEGYTF	TGTGCCAGCTCACCGGTCGTAGGGGAAGGCTACACCTTC
TRBV14	-	-	TRBJ1-5	CASSEGPNQPQHF	TGTGCCAGCAGCGAGGGACCAAATCAGCCCCAGCATTTT
TRBV29-1	once	-	TRBJ2-3	CSVGGGVSTYSTDTQYF	TGCAGCGTTGGTGGAGGGGTTTCCACTTATAGCACAGATACGCAGTATTTT
TRBV9	few	TRBD1	TRBJ1-1	CASSATGPTEAFF	TGTGCCAGCAGCGCGACAGGGCCCACTGAAGCTTTCTTT
TRBV11-2	-	TRBD2	TRBJ2-1	CASSLDSGSSGHNEQFF	TGTGCCAGCAGCTTAGACAGTGGGTCTAGCGGCCACAATGAGCAGTTCTTC
TRBV5-1	-	-	TRBJ1-1	CASSTSPWGTEAFF	TGCGCCAGCAGTACCTCTCCCTGGGGGACTGAAGCTTTCTTT